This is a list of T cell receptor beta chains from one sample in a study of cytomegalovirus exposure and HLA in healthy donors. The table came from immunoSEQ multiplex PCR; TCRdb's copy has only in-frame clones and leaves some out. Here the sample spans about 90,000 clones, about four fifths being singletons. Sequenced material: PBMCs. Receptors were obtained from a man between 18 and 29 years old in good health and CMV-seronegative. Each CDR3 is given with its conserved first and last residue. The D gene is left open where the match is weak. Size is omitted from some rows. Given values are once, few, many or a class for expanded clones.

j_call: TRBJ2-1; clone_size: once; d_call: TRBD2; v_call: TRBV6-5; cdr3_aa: CASSGPVTSSDEQFF; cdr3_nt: TGTGCCAGCAGTGGGCCGGTGACTAGCTCCGATGAGCAGTTCTTC
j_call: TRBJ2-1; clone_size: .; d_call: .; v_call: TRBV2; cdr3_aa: CASSALMTNSFEFF; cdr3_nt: TGTGCCAGCAGCGCGTTGATGACTAATTCGTTCGAGTTCTTC
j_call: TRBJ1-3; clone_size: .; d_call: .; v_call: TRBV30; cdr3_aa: CAWSVAAGNTIYF; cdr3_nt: TGTGCCTGGAGTGTGGCGGCTGGAAACACCATATATTTT
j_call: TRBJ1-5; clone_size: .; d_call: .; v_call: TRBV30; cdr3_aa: CAWSRDSGEGQPQHF; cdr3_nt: TGTGCCTGGAGTAGGGATTCCGGGGAAGGTCAGCCCCAGCATTTT
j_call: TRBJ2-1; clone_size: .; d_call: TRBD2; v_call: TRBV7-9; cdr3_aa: CASSLGRLAGPNNEQFF; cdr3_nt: TGTGCCAGCAGCTTAGGCAGACTAGCGGGACCAAACAATGAGCAGTTCTTC
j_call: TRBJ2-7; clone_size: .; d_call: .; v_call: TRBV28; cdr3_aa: CASRRDIQQQYF; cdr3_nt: TGTGCCAGCAGGAGGGACATTCAACAGCAGTACTTC
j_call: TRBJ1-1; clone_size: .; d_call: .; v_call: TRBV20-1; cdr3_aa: CSARDYTEAFF; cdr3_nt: TGCAGTGCTAGAGACTACACTGAAGCTTTCTTT
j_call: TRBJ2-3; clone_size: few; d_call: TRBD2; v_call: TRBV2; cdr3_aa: CASRELANTDTQYF; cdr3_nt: TGTGCCAGCAGGGAACTAGCGAATACAGATACGCAGTATTTT
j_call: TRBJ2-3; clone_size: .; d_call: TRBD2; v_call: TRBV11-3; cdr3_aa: CASSRKRGTSGTDTQYF; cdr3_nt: TGTGCCAGCAGTCGTAAGAGGGGGACTAGCGGCACAGATACGCAGTATTTT
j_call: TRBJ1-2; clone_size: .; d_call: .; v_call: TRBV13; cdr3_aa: CASSLTQGRRLGGYTF; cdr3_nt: TGTGCCAGCAGCTTAACCCAGGGGCGTCGTCTTGGTGGCTACACCTTC
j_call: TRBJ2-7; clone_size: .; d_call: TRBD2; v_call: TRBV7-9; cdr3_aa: CASSRRSGGSYEQYF; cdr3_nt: TGTGCCAGCAGCCGGAGGAGCGGGGGATCCTACGAGCAGTACTTC
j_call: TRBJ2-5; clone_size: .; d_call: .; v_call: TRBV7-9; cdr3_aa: CASSFPLEPGAQYF; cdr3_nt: TGTGCCAGCAGCTTTCCCCTCGAGCCGGGGGCCCAGTACTTC
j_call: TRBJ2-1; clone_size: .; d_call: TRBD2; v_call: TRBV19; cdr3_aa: CASTGTSGLYNEQFF; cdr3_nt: TGTGCCAGTACCGGGACTAGCGGACTATACAATGAGCAGTTCTTC
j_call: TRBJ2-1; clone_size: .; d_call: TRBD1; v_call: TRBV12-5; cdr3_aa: CASGPPGQGRNEQFF; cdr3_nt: TGTGCTAGTGGGCCCCCGGGACAGGGCCGCAATGAGCAGTTCTTC
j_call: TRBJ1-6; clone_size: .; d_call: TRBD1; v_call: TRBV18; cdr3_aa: CASSPLTGESPLHF; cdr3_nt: TGTGCCAGCTCACCATTGACAGGGGAATCCCCCCTCCACTTT
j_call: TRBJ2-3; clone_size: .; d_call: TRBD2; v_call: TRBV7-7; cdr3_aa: CASSFTSGSTDTQYF; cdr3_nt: TGTGCTAGCAGCTTTACTAGCGGGAGCACAGATACGCAGTATTTT
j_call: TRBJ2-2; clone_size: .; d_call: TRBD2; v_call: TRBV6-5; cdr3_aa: CASSYSGREKPGELFF; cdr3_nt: TGTGCCAGCAGTTACTCCGGGCGGGAGAAGCCCGGGGAGCTGTTTTTT
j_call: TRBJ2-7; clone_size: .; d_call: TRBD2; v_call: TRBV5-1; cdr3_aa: CASSLMTSGTDEQYF; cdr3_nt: TGCGCCAGCAGCCTGATGACTAGCGGGACTGACGAGCAGTACTTC
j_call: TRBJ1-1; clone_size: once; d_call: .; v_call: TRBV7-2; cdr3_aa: CASSSTGTTNTEAFF; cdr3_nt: TGTGCCAGCAGCTCCACTGGGACAACGAACACTGAAGCTTTCTTT
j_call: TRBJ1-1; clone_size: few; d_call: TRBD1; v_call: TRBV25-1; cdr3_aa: CASSPRTGSSTEAFF; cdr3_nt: TGTGCCAGCAGTCCCAGGACAGGGTCGAGCACTGAAGCTTTCTTT
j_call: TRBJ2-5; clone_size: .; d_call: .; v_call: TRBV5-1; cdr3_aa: CASSFRVGETQYF; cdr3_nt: TGCGCCAGCAGCTTTCGGGTGGGAGAGACCCAGTACTTC
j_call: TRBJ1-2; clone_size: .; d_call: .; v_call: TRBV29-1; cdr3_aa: CSVEHGIEDFPPYGYTF; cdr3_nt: TGCAGCGTTGAACATGGAATAGAGGACTTCCCCCCGTATGGCTACACCTTC
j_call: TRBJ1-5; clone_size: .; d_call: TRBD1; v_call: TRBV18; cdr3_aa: CASSRTGPSVLGNQPQHF; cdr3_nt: TGTGCCAGCTCACGGACAGGGCCTAGCGTTCTGGGCAATCAGCCCCAGCATTTT
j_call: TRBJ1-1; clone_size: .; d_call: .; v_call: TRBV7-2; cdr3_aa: CASRHQQGMNTEAFF; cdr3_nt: TGTGCCAGCAGACACCAACAGGGAATGAACACTGAAGCTTTCTTT
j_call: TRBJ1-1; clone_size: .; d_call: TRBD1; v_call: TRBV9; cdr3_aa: CASSVDNRGSEAFF; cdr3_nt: TGTGCCAGCAGCGTAGATAACAGGGGCAGTGAAGCTTTCTTT
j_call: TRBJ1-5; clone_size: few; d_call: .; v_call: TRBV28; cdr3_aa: CASSPRGLSRGGQPQHF; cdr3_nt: TGTGCCAGCAGTCCTCGGGGCCTCAGCAGGGGTGGTCAGCCCCAGCATTTT
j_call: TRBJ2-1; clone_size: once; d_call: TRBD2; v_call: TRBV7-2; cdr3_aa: CASSLVAGAYNEQFF; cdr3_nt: TGTGCCAGCAGCTTAGTAGCGGGAGCTTACAATGAGCAGTTCTTC
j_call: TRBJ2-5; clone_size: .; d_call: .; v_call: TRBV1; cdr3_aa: CTSSQRVWRGREETQYF; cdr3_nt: TGCACCAGCAGCCAACGCGTCTGGAGAGGCCGTGAGGAGACCCAGTACTTC
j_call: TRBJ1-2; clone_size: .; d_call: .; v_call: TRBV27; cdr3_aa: CASSPGGFGYTF; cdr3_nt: TGTGCCAGCAGTCCTGGAGGGTTTGGCTACACCTTC
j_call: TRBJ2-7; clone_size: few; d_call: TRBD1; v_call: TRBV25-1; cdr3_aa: CASSGRTGKFYEQYF; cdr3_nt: TGTGCCAGCAGTGGCAGGACAGGAAAATTCTACGAGCAGTACTTC
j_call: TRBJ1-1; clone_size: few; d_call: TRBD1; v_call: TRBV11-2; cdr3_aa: CASSYRDRGTEAFF; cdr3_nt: TGTGCCAGCAGCTACCGGGACAGGGGCACTGAAGCTTTCTTT
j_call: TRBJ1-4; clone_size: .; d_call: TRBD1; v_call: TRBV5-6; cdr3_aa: CASIKQGGDEKLFF; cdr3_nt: TGTGCCAGCATCAAACAGGGGGGAGACGAAAAACTGTTTTTT
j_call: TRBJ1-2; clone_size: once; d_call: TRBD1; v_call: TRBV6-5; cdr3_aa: CASRSPGQGDGYTF; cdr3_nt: TGTGCCAGCAGGTCTCCGGGACAGGGAGATGGCTACACCTTC
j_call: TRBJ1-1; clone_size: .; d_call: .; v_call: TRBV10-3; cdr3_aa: CATGGVMNTEAFF; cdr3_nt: TGTGCTACGGGGGGCGTAATGAACACTGAAGCTTTCTTT
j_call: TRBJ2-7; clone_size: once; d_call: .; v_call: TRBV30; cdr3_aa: CAWSPGTVTYEQYF; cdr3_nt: TGTGCCTGGAGTCCCGGGACTGTCACCTACGAGCAGTACTTC
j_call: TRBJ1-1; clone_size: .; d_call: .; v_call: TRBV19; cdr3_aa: CASENRQKAFF; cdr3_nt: TGTGCCAGCGAAAACAGGCAAAAAGCTTTCTTT
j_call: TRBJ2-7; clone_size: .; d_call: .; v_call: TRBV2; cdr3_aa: CASSEWASSYEQYF; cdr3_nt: TGTGCCAGCAGTGAGTGGGCTTCCTCCTACGAGCAGTACTTC
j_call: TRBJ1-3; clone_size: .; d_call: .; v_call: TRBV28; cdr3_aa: CASTPFPRQQSGNTIYF; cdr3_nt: TGTGCCAGCACCCCTTTCCCTCGACAGCAATCTGGAAACACCATATATTTT